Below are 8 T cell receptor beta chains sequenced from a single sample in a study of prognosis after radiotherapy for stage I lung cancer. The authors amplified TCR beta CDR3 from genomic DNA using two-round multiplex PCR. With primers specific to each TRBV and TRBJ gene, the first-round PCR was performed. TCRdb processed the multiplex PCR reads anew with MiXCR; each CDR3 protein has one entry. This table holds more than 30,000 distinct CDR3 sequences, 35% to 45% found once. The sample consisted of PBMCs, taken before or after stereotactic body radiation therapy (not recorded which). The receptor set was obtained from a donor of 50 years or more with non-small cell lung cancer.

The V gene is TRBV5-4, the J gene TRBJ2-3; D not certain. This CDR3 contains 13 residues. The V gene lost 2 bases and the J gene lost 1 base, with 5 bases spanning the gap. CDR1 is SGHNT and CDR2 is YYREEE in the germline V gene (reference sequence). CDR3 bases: TGTGCCAGCAGCTTCCCGGGCACAGATACGCAGTATTTT. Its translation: CASSFPGTDTQYF.

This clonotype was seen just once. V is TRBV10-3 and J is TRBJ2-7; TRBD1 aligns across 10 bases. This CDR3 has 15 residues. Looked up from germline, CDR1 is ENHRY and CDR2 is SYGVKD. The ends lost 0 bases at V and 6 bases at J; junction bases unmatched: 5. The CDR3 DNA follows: TGTGCCATCAGTGAGTCTGGACAGGGGGAATGCGAGCAGTACTTC. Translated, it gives CAISESGQGECEQYF.

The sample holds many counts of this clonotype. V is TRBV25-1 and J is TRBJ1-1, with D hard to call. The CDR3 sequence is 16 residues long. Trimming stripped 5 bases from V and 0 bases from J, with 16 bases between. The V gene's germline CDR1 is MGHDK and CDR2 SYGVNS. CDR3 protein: CASSSHRAELNTEAFF. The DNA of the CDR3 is TGTGCCAGCAGTTCCCATAGGGCTGAGTTGAACACTGAAGCTTTCTTT.

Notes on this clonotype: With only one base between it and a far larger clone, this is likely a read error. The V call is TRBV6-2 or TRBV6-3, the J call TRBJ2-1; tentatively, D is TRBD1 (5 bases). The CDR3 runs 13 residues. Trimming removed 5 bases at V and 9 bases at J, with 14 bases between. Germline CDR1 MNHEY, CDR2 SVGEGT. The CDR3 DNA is TGTGCCAGCAGTGGAAACTACAGGTGTGAGCAGTTCTTC. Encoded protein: CASSGNYRCEQFF.

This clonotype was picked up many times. DNA of the CDR3: TGCGCCAGCAGCCGCCCCGGGACAGCGCGCCAGCCCCAGCATTTT. Translated, it gives CASSRPGTARQPQHF. The chain is built from TRBV4-1 and TRBJ1-5, with 7 bases identical to TRBD1. CDR1 and CDR2 (germline): MGHRA, YSYEKL. The CDR3 is 15 amino acids. After removal of 4 bases from V and 7 bases from J, the junction contained 10 bases not matched to a gene.

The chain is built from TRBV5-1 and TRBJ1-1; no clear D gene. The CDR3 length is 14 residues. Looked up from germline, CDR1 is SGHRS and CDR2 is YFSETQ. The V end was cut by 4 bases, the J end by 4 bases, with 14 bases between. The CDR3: CASSQGRVFTEAFF. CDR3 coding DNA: TGCGCCAGCAGCCAAGGTCGGGTGTTCACTGAAGCTTTCTTT.

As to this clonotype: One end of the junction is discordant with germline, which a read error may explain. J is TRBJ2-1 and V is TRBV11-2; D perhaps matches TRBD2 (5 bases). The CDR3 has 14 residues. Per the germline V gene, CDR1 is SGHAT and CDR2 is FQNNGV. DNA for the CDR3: TGTGCCAGCAGCTTAGATGGGAGCGGAGATGAGCAGTCCTTC. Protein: CASSLDGSGDEQSF. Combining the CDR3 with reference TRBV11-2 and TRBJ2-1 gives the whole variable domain EAGVAQSPRYKIIEKRQSVAFWCNPISGHATLYWYQQILGQGPKLLIQFQNNGVVDDSQLPKDRFSAERLKGVDSTLKIQPAKLEDSAVYLCASSLDGSGDEQSFGPGTRLTVL.

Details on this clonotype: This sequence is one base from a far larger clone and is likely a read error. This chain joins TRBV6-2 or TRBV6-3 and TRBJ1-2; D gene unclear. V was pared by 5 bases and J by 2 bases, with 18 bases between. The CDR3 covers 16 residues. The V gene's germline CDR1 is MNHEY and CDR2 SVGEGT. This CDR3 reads CASSESLVTGNYGYTF. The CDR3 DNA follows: TGTGCCAGCAGTGAATCGCTAGTGACGGGAAACTATGGCTACACCTTC.